These 14 T cell receptor beta chains came from one sample sequenced in a study of blood T cell repertoires in COVID-19 (dated by TCRdb to about 2020). To prepare the library, the immunoSEQ multiplex PCR assay was applied. TCRdb stores this immuneACCESS table with in-frame sequences only. Part of the clones is absent; in the studies checked, under half of the shortfall reflects unresolved V genes, and no reason is known for the rest. This sample lists some 170,000 clones; more than 80% were detected once. The ten largest make up more than 5% of the sample. The sequenced sample was PBMCs or T cells enriched from blood (not recorded which). These TCRs come from a middle-aged man who had recovered from COVID-19.

Only a few counts were recorded for this clone. V gene TRBV5-1 combines with J gene TRBJ1-1; the D gene is possibly TRBD1 (5 bases). The ends were cut back, 3 bases at V and 1 base at J, with 13 bases in the middle. In germline, CDR1 is SGHRS, CDR2 YFSETQ. The CDR3 is 15 amino acids. The CDR3 DNA reads as TGCGCCAGCAGCTCGATATTGGGGGGGAACACTGAAGCTTTCTTT. It yields the protein CASSSILGGNTEAFF.

This chain joins TRBV19 and TRBJ1-5, with D maybe TRBD1 (5 bases). This CDR3 is 18 amino acids long. Germline V gives CDR1 LNHDA, CDR2 SQIVND (reference sequence). V was pared by 0 bases and J by 6 bases, with 21 bases between. This CDR3 is CASSIDPPTAPRGQPQHF. In DNA, the CDR3 is TGTGCCAGTAGTATAGATCCCCCGACAGCCCCAAGAGGTCAGCCCCAGCATTTT.

This rearrangement joins TRBV7-8 to TRBJ1-2; maybe TRBD1 (5 bases). CDR1 is SGHVS and CDR2 is FQNEAQ in the germline V gene. V was trimmed by 3 bases and J by 8 bases, leaving 16 bases between them. The CDR3 covers 14 residues. In DNA form, the CDR3 reads TGTGCCAGCAGCTTCGAAACGAAGGGGCACGGCTACACCTTC. Translating it yields CASSFETKGHGYTF. The full variable domain, completed using reference TRBV7-8 and TRBJ1-2, is GAGVSQSPRYKVAKRGQDVALRCDPISGHVSLFWYQQALGQGPEFLTYFQNEAQLDKSGLPSDRFFAERPEGSVSTLKIQRTQQEDSAVYLCASSFETKGHGYTFGSGTRLTVV.

V and J are TRBV24-1 and TRBJ1-5; D is undetermined. The V gene's germline CDR1 is KGHDR and CDR2 SFDVKD. The CDR3 totals 13 residues. V was cut by 3 bases and J by 6 bases, with 8 bases left in between. The CDR3 reads CATSDPGGQPQHF. The DNA of the CDR3 is TGTGCCACCAGTGATCCCGGAGGTCAGCCCCAGCATTTT.

The chain carries TRBV6-5 and TRBJ2-3, with a possible D match to TRBD1 (5 bases). The CDR3 is made up of 11 amino acids. Germline V gene sequence: CDR1 MNHEY, CDR2 SVGAGI. V was shortened by 8 bases and J by 4 bases, with 7 bases between the two germline ends. The CDR3 DNA sequence: TGTGCCAGCGACAGTGCAGATACGCAGTATTTT. Translating gives CASDSADTQYF.

This chain links TRBV11-3 with TRBJ2-3; 11 positions agree with TRBD1. This CDR3 is built from 17 residues. Germline V gene lookup returns CDR1 SGHNT and CDR2 YENEEA. Trimming at V came to 5 bases and at J to 1 base, leaving 8 bases not matched to a gene. The DNA of the CDR3 is TGTGCCAGCAGCGTATGGCGGACAGGGGGCGGCACAGATACGCAGTATTTT. It translates to CASSVWRTGGGTDTQYF.

This chain's CDR3 is CARSLRDSYEQYF. CDR3 DNA: TGTGCCAGAAGCTTAAGGGACAGCTACGAGCAGTACTTC. V gene TRBV5-3 combines with J gene TRBJ2-7, with TRBD1 identical over 7 bases. TRBV5-3 is known as an ORF, though its function is uncertain. This CDR3 has 13 residues. V gave up 2 bases and J gave up 3 bases; unmatched junction bases: 2.

This clone was counted once. The chain carries TRBV11-3 and TRBJ1-2; tentatively, D is TRBD1 (6 bases). This CDR3 is 16 amino acids long. Germline CDR1 is SGHNT and CDR2 is YENEEA. The V gene lost 2 bases and the J gene lost 4 bases, with 17 bases spanning the gap. This CDR3 is CASSLSQSQGIYGYTF. The CDR3 coding sequence is TGTGCCAGCAGCTTAAGCCAATCCCAGGGGATCTATGGCTACACCTTC.

The chain is built from TRBV5-1 and TRBJ2-7, with TRBD1 matching over 8 bases. The V and J ends lost 0 bases and 3 bases, in that order; junction bases with no gene match: 8. Germline CDR1 is SGHRS and CDR2 is YFSETQ. CDR3 length: 16 residues. CDR3 nucleotide sequence: TGCGCCAGCAGCTTGGGTACAGGGGGTAGTGGCTACGAGCAGTACTTC. Protein sequence: CASSLGTGGSGYEQYF.

This chain joins TRBV9 and TRBJ1-4; D might be TRBD1 (6 bases). V was trimmed by 3 bases and J by 3 bases, leaving 9 bases between them. The germline V gene encodes CDR1 SGDLS and CDR2 YYNGEE. The CDR3 spans 14 residues. The DNA of the CDR3 is TGTGCCAGCAGCGGAGGACAGCCTAATGAAAAACTGTTTTTT. Translation: CASSGGQPNEKLFF.

CDR3 nucleotides: TGTGCCAGAAGCTTCCACAAAAAACAGGGGGGATATGGCTACACCTTC. Translating gives CARSFHKKQGGYGYTF. The V gene is TRBV5-3, the J gene TRBJ1-2; 8 bases agree with TRBD1. TRBV5-3 is an ORF, and what it does is uncertain. The CDR3 covers 16 residues. V lost 2 bases to trimming and J lost 5 bases; unmatched junction nucleotides: 11.

The chain employs TRBV4-2 and TRBJ2-3, with 7 bases that match TRBD2. The ends lost 6 bases at V and 2 bases at J; junction bases unmatched: 8. Germline assignment: CDR1 LGHNA and CDR2 YNFKEQ. This CDR3 contains 15 residues. CDR3 sequence reads: CASRLSGESTDTQYF. The DNA of the CDR3 is TGTGCCAGCAGACTAAGCGGGGAATCCACAGATACGCAGTATTTT.

This clone was seen a handful of times. V is TRBV4-1 and J is TRBJ2-7; 8 bases are a match to TRBD1. Unmatched junction bases numbered 11, after V lost 0 bases and J lost 7 bases. The CDR3 runs to 16 residues. Germline V CDR1 and CDR2: MGHRA, YSYEKL. CDR3 residues: CASSQDVQGATEEQYF. For the CDR3, the DNA is TGCGCCAGCAGCCAAGATGTCCAGGGGGCAACGGAAGAGCAGTACTTC.

This chain uses TRBV3-1 (or the pseudogene TRBV3-2) with TRBJ1-2, with a possible D match to TRBD1 (6 bases). Per the germline V gene, CDR1 is LGHDT and CDR2 is YNNKEL (reference sequence). CDR3 length: 14 amino acids. Trimming shortened V by 4 bases and J by 1 base, and 10 bases separated the two germline ends. The CDR3 here is CASSLKDSNYGYTF. DNA for the CDR3: TGTGCCAGCAGCCTCAAGGACAGTAACTATGGCTACACCTTC.